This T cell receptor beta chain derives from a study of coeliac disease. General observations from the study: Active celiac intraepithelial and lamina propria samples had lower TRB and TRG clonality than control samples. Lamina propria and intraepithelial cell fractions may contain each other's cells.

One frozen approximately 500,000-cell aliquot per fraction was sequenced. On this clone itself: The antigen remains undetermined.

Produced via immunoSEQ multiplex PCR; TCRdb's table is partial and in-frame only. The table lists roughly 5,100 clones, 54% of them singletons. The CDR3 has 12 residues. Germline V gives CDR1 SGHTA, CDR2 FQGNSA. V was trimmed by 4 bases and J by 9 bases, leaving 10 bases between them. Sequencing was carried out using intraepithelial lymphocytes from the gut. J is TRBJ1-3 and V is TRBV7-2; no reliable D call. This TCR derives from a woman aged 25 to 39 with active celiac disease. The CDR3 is CASSSASGTIYF. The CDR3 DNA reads TGTGCCAGCAGCTCCGCCTCCGGCACCATATATTTT.